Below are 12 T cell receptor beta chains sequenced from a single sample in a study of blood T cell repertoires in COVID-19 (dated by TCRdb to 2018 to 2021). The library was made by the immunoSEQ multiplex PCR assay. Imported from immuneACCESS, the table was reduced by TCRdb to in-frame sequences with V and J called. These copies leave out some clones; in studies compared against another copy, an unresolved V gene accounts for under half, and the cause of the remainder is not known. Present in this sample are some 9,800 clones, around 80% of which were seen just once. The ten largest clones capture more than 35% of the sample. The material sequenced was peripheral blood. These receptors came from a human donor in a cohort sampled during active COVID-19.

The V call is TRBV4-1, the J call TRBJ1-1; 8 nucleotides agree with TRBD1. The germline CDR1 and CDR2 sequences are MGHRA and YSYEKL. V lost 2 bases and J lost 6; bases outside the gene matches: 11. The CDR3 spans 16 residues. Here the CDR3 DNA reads TGCGCCAGCAGCCAACCCCGACAGGGGAGCGGACCTGAAGCTTTCTTT. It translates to CASSQPRQGSGPEAFF.

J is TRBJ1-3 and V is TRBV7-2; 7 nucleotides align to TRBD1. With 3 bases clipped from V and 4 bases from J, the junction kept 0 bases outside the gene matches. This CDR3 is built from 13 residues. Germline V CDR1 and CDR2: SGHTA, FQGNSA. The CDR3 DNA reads TGTGCCAGCAGCTTGGGACAGGGAAACACCATATATTTT. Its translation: CASSLGQGNTIYF.

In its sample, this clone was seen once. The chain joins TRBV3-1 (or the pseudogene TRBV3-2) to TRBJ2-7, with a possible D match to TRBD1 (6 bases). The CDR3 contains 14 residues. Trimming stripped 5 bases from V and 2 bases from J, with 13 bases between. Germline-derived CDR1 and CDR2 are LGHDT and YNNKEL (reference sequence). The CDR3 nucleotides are TGTGCCAGCAGCGACAGAGGACAGCCCTACGAGCAGTACTTC. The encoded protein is CASSDRGQPYEQYF.

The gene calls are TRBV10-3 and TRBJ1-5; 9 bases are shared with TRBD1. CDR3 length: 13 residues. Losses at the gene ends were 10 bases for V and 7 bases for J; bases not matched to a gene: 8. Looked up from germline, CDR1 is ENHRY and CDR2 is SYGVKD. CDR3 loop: CATGRGQGQPQHF. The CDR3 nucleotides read TGTGCCACCGGCAGGGGACAGGGACAGCCCCAGCATTTT.

CDR3 sequence reads: CASSPSLASDTQYF. The CDR3 region has the DNA TGTGCCAGCTCACCTTCACTAGCTTCAGATACGCAGTATTTT. The chain recombines TRBV18 with TRBJ2-3, with a weak D call TRBD2 (6 bases). Per germline, CDR1 KGHSH and CDR2 LQKENI. Trimming took off 3 bases at V and 4 bases at J, with 11 bases between the two ends. The CDR3 is 14 amino acids.

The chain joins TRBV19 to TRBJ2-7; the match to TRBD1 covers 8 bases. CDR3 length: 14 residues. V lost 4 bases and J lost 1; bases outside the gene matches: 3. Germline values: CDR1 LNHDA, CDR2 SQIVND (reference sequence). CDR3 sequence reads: CASSSQGASYEQYF. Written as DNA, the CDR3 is TGTGCCAGTAGTAGCCAGGGGGCGTCCTACGAGCAGTACTTC.

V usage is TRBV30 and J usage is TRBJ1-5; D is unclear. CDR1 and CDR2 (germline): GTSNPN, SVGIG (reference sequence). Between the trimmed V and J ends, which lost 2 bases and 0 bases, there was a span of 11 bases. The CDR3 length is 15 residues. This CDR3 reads CAWSYPGPSNQPQHF. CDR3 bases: TGTGCCTGGAGTTATCCAGGCCCTAGCAATCAGCCCCAGCATTTT. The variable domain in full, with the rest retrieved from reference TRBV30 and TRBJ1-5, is SQTIHQWPATLVQPVGSPLSLECTVEGTSNPNLYWYRQAAGRGLQLLFYSVGIGQISSEVPQNLSASRPQDRQFILSSKKLLLSDSGFYLCAWSYPGPSNQPQHFGDGTRLSIL.

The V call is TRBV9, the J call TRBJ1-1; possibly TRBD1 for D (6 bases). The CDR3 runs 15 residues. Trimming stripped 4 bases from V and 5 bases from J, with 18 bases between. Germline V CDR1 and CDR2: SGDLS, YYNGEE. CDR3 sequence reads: CASSSQTGRGTEAFF. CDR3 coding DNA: TGTGCCAGCAGCTCGCAGACAGGAAGGGGGACTGAAGCTTTCTTT.

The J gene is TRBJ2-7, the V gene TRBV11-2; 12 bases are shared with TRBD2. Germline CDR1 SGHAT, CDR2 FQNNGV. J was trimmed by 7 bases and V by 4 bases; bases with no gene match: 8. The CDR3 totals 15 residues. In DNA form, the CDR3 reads TGTGCCAGCAGCTCCTCCGGGACTAGCGGGTTAGAGCAGTACTTC. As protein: CASSSSGTSGLEQYF.

CDR3 protein: CASSRASGVSNTEAFF. The CDR3 DNA sequence: TGTGCCAGCAGCCGAGCCAGCGGAGTATCGAACACTGAAGCTTTCTTT. The chain couples TRBV11-3 to TRBJ1-1; no reliable D call. V lost 5 bases and J lost 1, with 17 bases in between. The CDR3 is 16 residues long. Germline V gene lookup returns CDR1 SGHNT and CDR2 YENEEA. Filled out from reference TRBV11-3 and TRBJ1-1, the complete variable domain reads EAGVVQSPRYKIIEKKQPVAFWCNPISGHNTLYWYLQNLGQGPELLIRYENEEAVDDSQLPKDRFSAERLKGVDSTLKIQPAELGDSAVYLCASSRASGVSNTEAFFGQGTRLTVV.

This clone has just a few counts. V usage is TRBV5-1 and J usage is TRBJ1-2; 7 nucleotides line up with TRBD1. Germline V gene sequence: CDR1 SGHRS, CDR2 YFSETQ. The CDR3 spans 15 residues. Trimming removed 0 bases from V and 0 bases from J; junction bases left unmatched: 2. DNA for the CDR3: TGCGCCAGCAGCTTGGCAGGACAGGCTAACTATGGCTACACCTTC. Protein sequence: CASSLAGQANYGYTF.

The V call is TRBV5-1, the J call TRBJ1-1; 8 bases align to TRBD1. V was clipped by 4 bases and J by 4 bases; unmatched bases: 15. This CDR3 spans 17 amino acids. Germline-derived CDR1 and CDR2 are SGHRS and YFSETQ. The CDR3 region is CASSPFPTGVGGTEAFF. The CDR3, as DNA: TGCGCCAGCAGCCCCTTTCCGACAGGGGTCGGTGGCACTGAAGCTTTCTTT.